The clone carrying this T cell receptor beta chain turned up a few times. This sample is part of a study of T cell changes during pregnancy in multiple sclerosis. The repertoire was sequenced with immunoSEQ multiplex PCR; TCRdb's copy has only in-frame clones and lacks some. The sample includes about 38,000 clones, 85% to 95% of them seen just once. V dropped 6 bases and J dropped 0 bases, with 8 bases sitting between them. The CDR3 is 14 amino acids. CDR1 and CDR2 from the germline V gene are SNHLY and FYNNEI. The material was CD4+ T cells from peripheral blood mononuclear cells, obtained after pregnancy. The gene calls are TRBV2 and TRBJ1-4; D remains unclear. This sequence originates from a female donor in good health, enrolled as a control in a pregnancy study. Written as DNA, the CDR3 is TGTGCCAGCAGACTTCAAGCAACTAATGAAAAACTGTTTTTT. It encodes CASRLQATNEKLFF.